Listed below are T cell receptor beta chains from one sample, sequenced in a study of blood T cell repertoires in COVID-19. Using immunoSEQ multiplex PCR, the repertoire was profiled, and TCRdb retains in-frame clones only, with some absent. The repertoire holds about 140,000 clones, with 84% as singletons. Source material: peripheral blood. The receptor set was obtained from a woman older than 75 in a cohort sampled during active or convalescent COVID-19. Each CDR3 is given without its conserved first and last residue.

TRBV5-1	12	TRBJ2-3	ASSLEGGRDTQY
TRBV5-1	12	TRBJ2-2	ATAEDVLTGELF
TRBV9	15	TRBJ2-2	ASSPTAGGINTGELF
TRBV6-6	12	TRBJ2-5	ASAGTSGLETQY
TRBV11-2	13	TRBJ2-1	ASSPQRGLGGEQF
TRBV18	13	TRBJ1-5	ASSPPGNSNQPQH
TRBV6-5	12	TRBJ1-2	ASKGQGINYGYT
TRBV28	14	TRBJ2-6	ASTLTGPSGANVLT
TRBV18	14	TRBJ1-2	ASSRPRGQGDYGYT
TRBV6-2/TRBV6-3	15	TRBJ1-5	ASSYPYRGLSNQPQH
TRBV6-2/TRBV6-3	12	TRBJ2-7	ASSLGQSSYEQY
TRBV28	12	TRBJ2-7	ASSFLGSSYEQY
TRBV7-2	15	TRBJ1-5	ASSSWTGGRAGQPQH
TRBV6-5	14	TRBJ1-2	ASSYYGAGDSYGYT
TRBV4-3	13	TRBJ1-5	ASSIRTGDGQPQH
TRBV7-9	13	TRBJ2-1	ASSLRGATYNEQF
TRBV19	13	TRBJ1-1	ASSPHPGGATEAF
TRBV5-5	12	TRBJ1-1	ASSLDRGITEAF
TRBV19	12	TRBJ1-1	ATSPGPGSPEAF
TRBV10-3	14	TRBJ2-3	AISEPGTGGQDTQY
TRBV5-1	11	TRBJ2-2	ASTLGGTGELF
TRBV5-1	16	TRBJ2-3	ASKFRPSGGLSTDTQY
TRBV12-3/TRBV12-4	11	TRBJ2-3	ASSWADTDTQY
TRBV20-1	9	TRBJ2-7	SARDSYEQY
TRBV5-1	10	TRBJ1-1	ASSRGGSAAF
TRBV7-3	13	TRBJ2-3	ASSPSGTVKDTQY
TRBV5-4	12	TRBJ2-3	ASRETTSTDTQY
TRBV4-1	11	TRBJ2-3	ASSQPSGDTQY
TRBV5-1	17	TRBJ2-3	ASSLRFHSSRWIPDTQY
TRBV6-2/TRBV6-3	11	TRBJ1-1	ASSWNRNTEAF
TRBV9	15	TRBJ2-3	ASSVGTSGAIQDTQY
TRBV28	14	TRBJ2-1	ASSSDPGQDYNEQF
TRBV4-3	16	TRBJ1-5	ASSQESGQGRSNQPQH
TRBV19	12	TRBJ1-6	ASSTTGVGSPLH
TRBV5-1	12	TRBJ2-1	ASSLAVAGNEQF
TRBV21-1	15	TRBJ1-4	ASSEQKQGAFKGKLF